The 25 T cell receptor beta chains presented below share a single source sample, sequenced in a study of T cell responses to AZD1222 COVID-19 vaccine. Sequenced by immunoSEQ multiplex PCR; TCRdb stores in-frame clones only, minus some. The data hold about 270,000 clones, with about 94% observed a single time. This sample comprised peripheral blood, obtained 28 days after the second AZD1222 dose. The source is an adult who received the AZD1222 COVID-19 vaccine.

The chain employs TRBV29-1 and TRBJ2-7; TRBD2 matches at 7 bases. The germline gives CDR1 SQVTM, CDR2 ANQGSEA. Trimming at V came to 6 bases and at J to 1 base, leaving 9 bases not matched to a gene. The CDR3 has 14 amino acids. CDR3 region: CSVRGREASYEQYF. The CDR3 nucleotides are TGCAGCGTGAGGGGACGGGAGGCGTCCTACGAGCAGTACTTC.

The chain links TRBV4-3 to TRBJ2-1; 9 bases fit TRBD2. This CDR3 is built from 16 residues. Trimming took 0 bases from V and 3 from J; bases not matched to a gene: 3. Germline V gene sequence: CDR1 LGHNA, CDR2 YSLEER. CDR3: CASSQEVAGDYNEQFF. The CDR3, as DNA: TGCGCCAGCAGCCAAGAGGTAGCGGGAGACTACAATGAGCAGTTCTTC.

The chain combines TRBV19 with TRBJ1-1, with 8 bases lining up with TRBD1. Germline V gives CDR1 LNHDA, CDR2 SQIVND (reference sequence). With 7 bases clipped from V and 5 bases from J, the junction kept 9 bases outside the gene matches. The CDR3 spans 14 residues. The CDR3 spells CASTYTGGGTEAFF. CDR3 sequence (DNA): TGTGCCAGTACTTATACAGGGGGAGGTACTGAAGCTTTCTTT.

The chain uses TRBV14 and TRBJ1-1; D is undetermined. Trimming pared 1 base from V and 10 bases from J, leaving 13 bases between. The CDR3 is 13 amino acids. From germline, CDR1 is SGHDN and CDR2 FVKESK. The CDR3 protein is CASSQVPRTPAFF. The CDR3 nucleotides are TGTGCCAGCAGCCAAGTACCCAGAACCCCAGCTTTCTTT.

This clone appeared a single time. The CDR3 DNA follows: TGTGCCAGCAGCCCGCCGCTCAGGGAACAAAGAAACACCGGGGAGCTGTTTTTT. It translates to CASSPPLREQRNTGELFF. This chain uses TRBV7-9 with TRBJ2-2; tentatively, D is TRBD1 (5 bases). V shed 5 bases and J shed 2 bases, with 21 bases lying between them. The CDR3 runs to 18 residues. Germline CDR1 SEHNR, CDR2 FQNEAQ (reference sequence).

The chain joins TRBV19 to TRBJ2-1; 9 positions agree with TRBD2. Germline CDR1 LNHDA, CDR2 SQIVND (reference sequence). This CDR3 region has 16 residues. With V trimmed by 5 bases and J by 4 bases, 9 bases remained unmatched. CDR3 amino acids: CASSAQLAGSYNEQFF. CDR3 DNA: TGTGCCAGTAGTGCCCAGCTAGCGGGATCTTACAATGAGCAGTTCTTC. Filled out from reference TRBV19 and TRBJ2-1, the complete variable domain reads DGGITQSPKYLFRKEGQNVTLSCEQNLNHDAMYWYRQDPGQGLRLIYYSQIVNDFQKGDIAEGYSVSREKKESFPLTVTSAQKNPTAFYLCASSAQLAGSYNEQFFGPGTRLTVL.

The V call is TRBV28, the J call TRBJ2-1, with TRBD1 matching 7 bases. The V gene end was trimmed by 8 bases and the J gene end by 10 bases; junction bases not matched to a gene: 11. Germline-derived CDR1 and CDR2 are MDHEN and SYDVKM. This CDR3 comprises 13 residues. The CDR3 region is CASGGLSTGEQFF. The CDR3 DNA follows: TGTGCCAGCGGCGGCCTTTCGACAGGGGAGCAGTTCTTC.

This clone appeared once. V usage is TRBV6-5 and J usage is TRBJ1-1; 7 nucleotides line up with TRBD1. The V and J ends lost 4 bases and 3 bases, in that order; junction bases with no gene match: 8. The CDR3 runs 15 residues. The germline gives CDR1 MNHEY, CDR2 SVGAGI. CDR3 DNA: TGTGCCAGCAGTTTCACCGGGACAGTTGACACTGAAGCTTTCTTT. Residues: CASSFTGTVDTEAFF.

The chain uses TRBV29-1 and TRBJ2-3; D is tentatively TRBD1 or TRBD2 (6 bases each). The CDR3 has 15 amino acids. Trimming removed 6 bases from V and 2 bases from J, with 18 bases in between. The germline V gene has CDR1 SQVTM and CDR2 ANQGSEA. CDR3 amino acids: CSVMFSGDFTDTQYF. The CDR3 DNA reads TGCAGCGTGATGTTTTCAGGGGACTTCACAGATACGCAGTATTTT.

This clone was recorded only once. This sequence joins TRBV27 and TRBJ2-3; D is uncertain. The length of the CDR3 is 13 residues. Germline CDR1 MNHEY, CDR2 SMNVEV (reference sequence). V was shortened by 4 bases and J by 5 bases, with 10 bases between the two germline ends. The CDR3, as DNA: TGTGCCAGCAGTTATGGGCTTAGAGATACGCAGTATTTT. Translation: CASSYGLRDTQYF.

The rearrangement uses TRBV7-8 and TRBJ2-5, with 7 bases lining up with TRBD1. The CDR3 covers 15 residues. CDR1 and CDR2 from the germline V gene are SGHVS and FQNEAQ. The ends lost 1 base at V and 4 bases at J; junction bases unmatched: 6. CDR3 protein: CASSLGQGRGETQYF. The CDR3, as DNA: TGTGCCAGCAGCTTAGGACAGGGTAGAGGAGAGACCCAGTACTTC.

The chain has TRBV4-1 and TRBJ2-1; no clear D. Per germline, CDR1 MGHRA and CDR2 YSYEKL. V was shortened by 1 base and J by 3 bases, with 1 base between the two germline ends. CDR3 length: 12 amino acids. The CDR3, as DNA: TGCGCCAGCAGCCAAGTCTACAATGAGCAGTTCTTC. This codes for CASSQVYNEQFF.

This chain links TRBV30 with TRBJ2-1; 10 positions match TRBD2. This CDR3 is built from 18 residues. CDR1 and CDR2 (germline): GTSNPN, SVGIG (reference sequence). J was trimmed by 6 bases and V by 1 base; bases with no gene match: 15. CDR3 nucleotide sequence: TGTGCCTGGAGTGGGGGGGGAAGCGGGAGGGCCCGGGGCAATGAGCAGTTCTTC. Translation gives CAWSGGGSGRARGNEQFF.

Comment on this clone: The sample carries other DNA sequences with the same CDR3. In DNA form, the CDR3 reads TGTGCCAGCAGTTTGGGCGGCCTCTATGGCTACACCTTC. It codes for CASSLGGLYGYTF. This chain joins TRBV28 and TRBJ1-2; D is undetermined. V dropped 3 bases and J dropped 4 bases, with 9 bases sitting between them. The CDR3 extends over 13 amino acids. Germline CDR1 reads MDHEN; CDR2 reads SYDVKM.

The chain recombines TRBV24-1 with TRBJ2-7, with 10 bases identical to TRBD1. V was pared by 4 bases and J by 2 bases, with 4 bases of the junction left unmatched. Germline-derived CDR1 and CDR2 are KGHDR and SFDVKD. The CDR3 is made up of 15 amino acids. This CDR3 reads CATSDPGQGTYEQYF. CDR3 DNA sequence: TGTGCCACCAGTGACCCGGGACAGGGGACCTACGAGCAGTACTTC.

V and J are TRBV19 and TRBJ1-1, with a weak D call TRBD1 (5 bases). The CDR3 totals 13 residues. Trimming pared 6 bases from V and 2 bases from J, leaving 10 bases between. Germline loops: CDR1 LNHDA, CDR2 SQIVND (reference sequence). In DNA form, the CDR3 reads TGTGCCAGTAGCGACAGTCTAAACACTGAAGCTTTCTTT. Protein product: CASSDSLNTEAFF.

The V and J genes are TRBV29-1 and TRBJ1-2, with 7 bases that match TRBD1. The germline gives CDR1 SQVTM, CDR2 ANQGSEA. The CDR3 consists of 11 residues. CDR3 nucleotide sequence: TGCGGGTCGGCAGGGGGGTATGGCTACACCTTC. Protein sequence: CGSAGGYGYTF.

V usage is TRBV2 and J usage is TRBJ2-2, with TRBD2 as a possible D gene (6 bases). Per the germline V gene, CDR1 is SNHLY and CDR2 is FYNNEI. There are 17 residues in the CDR3. Trimming shortened V by 0 bases and J by 7 bases, and 18 bases separated the two germline ends. In DNA, the CDR3 is TGTGCCAGCAGTGAAGCCGCGGGACCACCTAGAAGCGGGGAGCTGTTTTTT. Its translation is CASSEAAGPPRSGELFF.

This sequence joins TRBV28 and TRBJ1-6; no definite D call. This CDR3 has 14 amino acids. CDR1 is MDHEN, CDR2 SYDVKM, per germline. The germline V and J ends were trimmed by 6 bases and 2 bases, with 8 bases remaining between them. The DNA for the CDR3 is TGTGCCAGCAGATATAGCCCCTATAATTCACCCCTCCACTTT. It specifies CASRYSPYNSPLHF. Looking up the rest from reference TRBV28 and TRBJ1-6 gives the full variable domain: DVKVTQSSRYLVKRTGEKVFLECVQDMDHENMFWYRQDPGLGLRLIYFSYDVKMKEKGDIPEGYSVSREKKERFSLILESASTNQTSMYLCASRYSPYNSPLHFGNGTRLTVT.

This clone has a single count. The V gene is TRBV2, the J gene TRBJ1-1; D gene ambiguous. The V and J ends lost 4 bases and 5 bases respectively, with 11 bases between them. Germline V CDR1 and CDR2: SNHLY, FYNNEI. The CDR3 spans 13 residues. The CDR3 bases are TGTGCCAGCAGTGGTGCAGGTGGGACTGAAGCTTTCTTT. It yields the protein CASSGAGGTEAFF.

The chain combines TRBV7-9 with TRBJ2-7, with D possibly being TRBD2 (6 bases). The CDR3 spans 15 residues. V was clipped by 5 bases and J by 6 bases, with 20 bases between them. Germline lookup yields CDR1 SEHNR and CDR2 FQNEAQ (reference sequence). CDR3 DNA: TGTGCCAGCAGCCAAAGTAGCGGATCCCTGGGCGAGCAGTACTTC. Its translation: CASSQSSGSLGEQYF.

The chain has TRBV5-1 and TRBJ1-4; TRBD1 might be the D (5 bases). This CDR3 is 16 amino acids long. V dropped 4 bases and J dropped 5 bases, with 18 bases sitting between them. CDR1 is SGHRS and CDR2 is YFSETQ in the germline V gene. The CDR3 is CASSNAGFPSNEKLFF. In DNA, the CDR3 is TGCGCCAGCAGCAATGCAGGGTTCCCAAGCAATGAAAAACTGTTTTTT.

J is TRBJ1-1 and V is TRBV12-3 or TRBV12-4; 7 bases align to TRBD1. The ends lost 6 bases at V and 8 bases at J; junction bases unmatched: 9. The CDR3 has 13 residues. CDR3 nucleotides: TGTGCCAGCAGCCCCCCTATGACAGGGGAAGCTTTCTTT. Translated, it gives CASSPPMTGEAFF.

The chain has TRBV5-1 and TRBJ2-5; 10 bases fit TRBD1. Germline trimming cut 3 bases from V and 5 bases from J; bases unmatched to any gene: 4. The CDR3 has 14 residues. CDR1 and CDR2 from the germline V gene are SGHRS and YFSETQ. CDR3 in amino acids: CASSSGQGQETQYF. CDR3 DNA sequence: TGCGCCAGCAGCTCGGGACAGGGGCAGGAGACCCAGTACTTC.

J is TRBJ2-7 and V is TRBV5-6; possible D gene TRBD1, 5 bases. CDR3 length: 12 residues. V was pared by 6 bases and J by 2 bases, with 9 bases between. Germline V lookup: CDR1 SGHDT, CDR2 YYEEEE. CDR3 DNA sequence: TGTGCCAGCACAAAGACAGCCTACGAGCAGTACTTC. Translation gives CASTKTAYEQYF.